This T cell receptor beta chain was obtained from a study of shared clonotypes between healthy human individuals. Study context: Contributing individuals were a couple of females and three males aged 18 to 49. Per-donor plates numbered three CD4 naive, three CD4 memory, two CD8 naive and one CD8 memory.

With 7 bases clipped from V and 2 bases from J, the junction kept 5 bases outside the gene matches. The germline CDR1 and CDR2 sequences are SGHNT and YYREEE (reference sequence). The CDR3 is 14 amino acids. Healthy and HIV-negative, the adult donors had no recent acute infections or vaccinations. CD4+ cells were split into CD45RA+ naive and CD45RA-negative memory subsets. Assay: immunoSEQ multiplex PCR; the TCRdb copy retains only in-frame clones and omits some. The sample has approximately 640,000 clones; 72% are singletons. The chain carries TRBV5-4 and TRBJ2-2, with TRBD1 matching over 7 bases. The specimen sequenced was memory CD4+ T cells sorted from blood. Noted subset: CD45RA-negative fraction. The sequence was collected from a young woman in good health. The CDR3 sequence is CASARDSNTGELFF. CDR3 coding DNA: TGTGCCAGCGCCCGGGACAGTAACACCGGGGAGCTGTTTTTT.